These 30 T cell receptor beta chains were all obtained from the same sample, sequenced in a study of identical twins. Each CDR3 protein is one row after TCRdb ran MiXCR on the 5' RACE reads. The table has approximately 220,000 distinct CDR3 sequences, about 7.5% seen once. These data were likewise used in another study, on yellow fever vaccine responses in identical twins.

Sequencing input: memory (CD45RO+) T cells sorted from blood. The receptors shown here come from a young woman in good health.

In its sample, this clonotype was seen many times. The rearrangement links TRBV29-1 to TRBJ2-1; tentative D call: TRBD1 (5 bases). CDR3 length: 12 amino acids. V lost 4 bases and J lost 5, with 9 bases in between. Germline V lookup: CDR1 SQVTM, CDR2 ANQGSEA. This CDR3 reads CSVAQGNNEQFF. Written as DNA, the CDR3 is TGCAGCGTTGCGCAGGGTAACAATGAGCAGTTCTTC.

Ten or more counts support this clonotype. The genes are TRBV5-6 and TRBJ1-5; 9 nucleotides align to TRBD1. Germline assignment: CDR1 SGHDT and CDR2 YYEEEE. With 4 bases clipped from V and 7 bases from J, the junction kept 6 bases outside the gene matches. CDR3 length equals 14 residues. The CDR3 sequence is CASSRGQGLQPQHF. CDR3 sequence (DNA): TGTGCCAGCAGCAGGGGACAGGGTCTCCAGCCCCAGCATTTT.

This clonotype was detected many times. V gene TRBV5-1 combines with J gene TRBJ1-2; 12 bases are a match to TRBD1. The V and J ends lost 7 bases and 6 bases, in that order; junction bases with no gene match: 7. CDR3 length: 14 residues. Germline V CDR1 and CDR2: SGHRS, YFSETQ. In DNA, the CDR3 is TGCGCCAGCGCCTCCGGGACAGGGGGCGATGGCTACACCTTC. Its translation: CASASGTGGDGYTF.

This clonotype was seen ten or more times. The rearrangement links TRBV7-2 to TRBJ2-3; D remains ambiguous. Germline CDR1 is SGHTA and CDR2 is FQGNSA. This CDR3 spans 13 amino acids. V lost 1 base and J lost 3, with 5 bases in between. The CDR3 DNA is TGTGCCAGCAGCTTAGACCGGACAGATACGCAGTATTTT. This translates into CASSLDRTDTQYF. The full variable domain, rest sourced from reference TRBV7-2 and TRBJ2-3, is GAGVSQSPSNKVTEKGKDVELRCDPISGHTALYWYRQSLGQGLEFLIYFQGNSAPDKSGLPSDRFSAERTGGSVSTLTIQRTQQEDSAVYLCASSLDRTDTQYFGPGTRLTVL.

This clonotype was picked up a small number of times. The chain has TRBV4-3 and TRBJ2-1; 8 positions match TRBD1. The ends lost 6 bases at V and 8 bases at J; junction bases unmatched: 6. The CDR3 has 13 amino acids. Germline CDR1 reads LGHNA; CDR2 reads YSLEER. CDR3: CASSLAGGDEQFF. DNA for the CDR3: TGCGCCAGCAGTCTCGCAGGGGGCGATGAGCAGTTCTTC.

This sequence joins TRBV6-2 or TRBV6-3 and TRBJ2-2; weak D call: TRBD1 (6 bases). V lost 6 bases and J 6 bases, leaving 20 bases between the germline ends. There are 16 residues in the CDR3. The germline V gene has CDR1 MNHEY and CDR2 SVGEGT. The CDR3 nucleotides read TGTGCCAGCAGCAAATTCAGGGGTCTTAGCCCCGGGGAGCTGTTTTTT. Residues: CASSKFRGLSPGELFF.

The gene calls are TRBV6-4 and TRBJ2-6, with TRBD1 matching over 7 bases. Germline V gives CDR1 MRHNA, CDR2 SNTAGT. The CDR3 is 16 residues long. V was clipped by 6 bases and J by 4 bases; unmatched bases: 9. The CDR3 DNA follows: TGTGCCAGCAGCGCTAACACAGGGGACGGGGCCAACGTCCTGACTTTC. This sequence encodes CASSANTGDGANVLTF.

This clonotype has a handful of counts. This chain links TRBV19 with TRBJ2-6, with 8 bases lining up with TRBD2. Germline V gene lookup returns CDR1 LNHDA and CDR2 SQIVND (reference sequence). The CDR3 consists of 15 residues. Trimming cost V 7 bases and J 0 bases; bases outside gene matches: 2. CDR3 region: CASTGGGSGANVLTF. In DNA form, the CDR3 reads TGTGCCAGTACGGGAGGGGGCTCTGGGGCCAACGTCCTGACTTTC.

This clonotype was recorded many times. The chain carries TRBV16 and TRBJ1-5; D is unclear. In germline, CDR1 is KGHSY, CDR2 FQNENV. V was clipped by 2 bases and J by 2 bases, with 10 bases between them. This CDR3 region has 15 residues. The DNA for the CDR3 is TGTGCCAGCAGCCAAATGACTCGGGGCAATCAGCCCCAGCATTTT. Residues: CASSQMTRGNQPQHF. Looking up the rest from reference TRBV16 and TRBJ1-5 gives the full variable domain: GEEVAQTPKHLVRGEGQKAKLYCAPIKGHSYVFWYQQVLKNEFKFLISFQNENVFDETGMPKERFSAKCLPNSPCSLEIQATKLEDSAVYFCASSQMTRGNQPQHFGDGTRLSIL.

The J gene is TRBJ2-7, the V gene TRBV29-1, with D possibly called TRBD1 or TRBD2 (6 bases each). Trimming took 4 bases from V and 2 from J, leaving 12 bases between them. From germline, CDR1 is SQVTM and CDR2 ANQGSEA. This CDR3 has 13 amino acids. The CDR3 DNA reads as TGCAGCGTTGCTACGGGGGCAACCTACGAGCAGTACTTC. It is translated as CSVATGATYEQYF.

This clonotype showed up just a few times. The chain has TRBV6-4 and TRBJ2-1; 7 bases align to TRBD2. The J segment lost 8 bases and the V segment lost 0 bases, leaving 7 bases of the junction unmatched. In germline, CDR1 is MRHNA, CDR2 SNTAGT. The CDR3 runs to 15 residues. The CDR3 nucleotides read TGTGCCAGCAGTGACTCCGGCGGGAGCGGCTATGAGCAGTTCTTC. Amino acids: CASSDSGGSGYEQFF.

J is TRBJ2-5 and V is TRBV15; D is possibly TRBD2 (6 bases). The CDR3 runs to 17 residues. Trimming left V 1 base short and J 5 bases short, with 20 bases between. Germline values: CDR1 LNHNV, CDR2 YYDKDF (reference sequence). The CDR3 coding sequence is TGTGCCACCAGCAGAGTGGCAGGGAATTGGAGGGCGGAGACCCAGTACTTC. This translates into CATSRVAGNWRAETQYF.

In this sample, this clonotype turned up a few times. The V and J genes are TRBV5-1 and TRBJ2-7, with 9 bases fitting TRBD1. V gave up 3 bases and J gave up 3 bases; unmatched junction bases: 7. This CDR3 spans 15 amino acids. Germline loops: CDR1 SGHRS, CDR2 YFSETQ. The CDR3, as DNA: TGCGCCAGCAGCTCCACCGGGACAGGGAACTACGAGCAGTACTTC. This gives the protein CASSSTGTGNYEQYF.

This clonotype came up many times. Written as DNA, the CDR3 is TGTGCCAGCGGAACGGTTATGGATACGCAGTATTTT. Its translation is CASGTVMDTQYF. The chain has TRBV2 and TRBJ2-3; the D is unclear. V lost 8 bases and J lost 6, with 12 bases in between. Germline V gene data show CDR1 as SNHLY and CDR2 as FYNNEI. The CDR3 totals 12 residues.

The rearrangement uses TRBV11-2 and TRBJ2-5; the match to TRBD2 covers 13 bases. The CDR3 is made up of 24 amino acids. Germline V gene sequence: CDR1 SGHAT, CDR2 FQNNGV. The trim removed 0 bases at V and 7 bases at J, leaving 29 bases unmatched. CDR3 in DNA: TGTGCCAGCAGCTTAGATGTGATAGCAGGGGGCCTTACTAGCGGGAGGGCCGAATTTCCGACCCAGTACTTC. Encoded protein: CASSLDVIAGGLTSGRAEFPTQYF. Filled out from reference TRBV11-2 and TRBJ2-5, the complete variable domain reads EAGVAQSPRYKIIEKRQSVAFWCNPISGHATLYWYQQILGQGPKLLIQFQNNGVVDDSQLPKDRFSAERLKGVDSTLKIQPAKLEDSAVYLCASSLDVIAGGLTSGRAEFPTQYFGPGTRLLVL.

The gene calls are TRBV10-3 and TRBJ2-3; TRBD2 matches 14 bases. Germline assignment: CDR1 ENHRY and CDR2 SYGVKD. The CDR3 spans 16 residues. The junction had 7 bases not matched to a gene; V was cut back by 6 bases and J by 5 bases. CDR3 nucleotide sequence: TGTGCCATCAGGGGGACTAGCGGGAGCTCGGGAGATACGCAGTATTTT. Translated: CAIRGTSGSSGDTQYF.

The V gene is TRBV6-1, the J gene TRBJ2-2; D gene uncertain. This CDR3 contains 15 residues. Looked up from germline, CDR1 is MNHNS and CDR2 is SASEGT. The ends were cut back, 6 bases at V and 7 bases at J, with 18 bases in the middle. In DNA, the CDR3 is TGTGCCAGCAGAGAACGTGACACCACGAACGGGGAGCTGTTTTTT. Translation gives CASRERDTTNGELFF.

At least ten counts were recorded for this clonotype. The J gene is TRBJ2-3, the V gene TRBV3-1, with a possible D match to TRBD1 (5 bases). This CDR3 is 14 amino acids long. V was cut by 0 bases and J by 5 bases, with 9 bases left in between. Germline CDR1 and CDR2: LGHDT and YNNKEL (reference sequence). CDR3: CASSQEIRGDTQYF. The CDR3 DNA sequence: TGTGCCAGCAGCCAAGAGATAAGGGGAGATACGCAGTATTTT.

In its sample, this clonotype was seen a few times. The CDR3 nucleotides are TGCAGTGCTAGAGGGACAGGAAATAATGAAAAACTGTTTTTT. Protein product: CSARGTGNNEKLFF. The chain combines TRBV20-1 with TRBJ1-4, with 7 bases fitting TRBD1. This CDR3 is built from 14 residues. The V gene end was trimmed by 1 base and the J gene end by 4 bases; junction bases not matched to a gene: 3. Germline CDR1 reads DFQATT; CDR2 reads SNEGSKA (reference sequence).

Only a few counts were recorded for this clonotype. The V gene is TRBV7-9, the J gene TRBJ2-5; TRBD2 might be the D (6 bases). Germline values: CDR1 SEHNR, CDR2 FQNEAQ (reference sequence). CDR3 length equals 14 residues. V gave up 5 bases and J gave up 4 bases, with 14 bases separating them. The CDR3 loop reads CASSLSVGGETQYF. In DNA, the CDR3 is TGTGCCAGCAGCCTCTCAGTCGGGGGAGAGACCCAGTACTTC.

V is TRBV7-3 and J is TRBJ2-5; the D is unclear. The CDR3 is 13 residues long. Trimming took off 2 bases at V and 5 bases at J, with 9 bases between the two ends. Germline CDR1 SGHTA, CDR2 FQGTGA. CDR3 sequence reads: CASSLEARETQYF. Here the CDR3 DNA reads TGTGCCAGCAGCTTAGAGGCGAGGGAGACCCAGTACTTC.

This clonotype came up many times. The V gene is TRBV5-1, the J gene TRBJ2-1; D uncertain. Germline CDR1 is SGHRS and CDR2 is YFSETQ. The CDR3 has 15 amino acids. V was pared by 1 base and J by 7 bases, with 15 bases between. CDR3 in DNA: TGCGCCAGCAGCTTGTGGTCAAGTCGCAAAAATGAGCAGTTCTTC. Translated: CASSLWSSRKNEQFF.

In its sample, this clonotype was seen many times. The chain combines TRBV29-1 with TRBJ2-3, with unresolved D. The CDR3 is 15 amino acids. The germline V gene encodes CDR1 SQVTM and CDR2 ANQGSEA. The V gene lost 6 bases and the J gene lost 0 bases, with 16 bases spanning the gap. CDR3 nucleotide sequence: TGCAGCGTCCTAGACTCAACCAGTAGCACAGATACGCAGTATTTT. This translates into CSVLDSTSSTDTQYF.

This clonotype was counted a few times. The V call is TRBV6-5, the J call TRBJ2-6, with D unresolved. The CDR3 consists of 17 residues. CDR1 and CDR2 (germline): MNHEY, SVGAGI. Between the trimmed V and J ends, which lost 2 bases and 0 bases, there was a span of 11 bases. The CDR3 region is CASSYGNWGSGANVLTF. The CDR3 DNA reads as TGTGCCAGCAGTTACGGGAACTGGGGCTCTGGGGCCAACGTCCTGACTTTC.

V and J are TRBV7-2 and TRBJ1-3; no definite D call. V was shortened by 4 bases and J by 2 bases, with 12 bases between the two germline ends. The CDR3 is 15 residues long. Germline values: CDR1 SGHTA, CDR2 FQGNSA. The CDR3 sequence is CASSSGQLAGNTIYF. DNA for the CDR3: TGTGCCAGCAGCTCCGGGCAACTTGCTGGAAACACCATATATTTT.

This clonotype occurred many times. The genes are TRBV5-1 and TRBJ2-1; TRBD2 matches at 7 bases. Germline CDR1 is SGHRS and CDR2 is YFSETQ. V shed 0 bases and J 1 base; nucleotides not matched to a gene: 13. CDR3 length: 19 amino acids. CDR3 protein: CASSLGGSRLALSYNEQFF. The CDR3 region has the DNA TGCGCCAGCAGCTTGGGGGGGTCCCGACTAGCTCTGTCCTACAATGAGCAGTTCTTC.

A few counts support this clonotype. The chain recombines TRBV15 with TRBJ2-1; D might be TRBD1 or TRBD2, each matching 5 bases. The V gene lost 5 bases and the J gene lost 4 bases, with 15 bases spanning the gap. Per germline, CDR1 LNHNV and CDR2 YYDKDF (reference sequence). This CDR3 comprises 15 residues. CDR3 amino acids: CATSAPGDRYNEQFF. The CDR3 bases are TGTGCCACCAGCGCCCCCGGGGACCGTTACAATGAGCAGTTCTTC.

This clonotype was found many times. V gene TRBV4-2 combines with J gene TRBJ2-3, with 9 bases fitting TRBD2. J lost 7 bases, V lost 4 bases, and 9 bases had no gene match. The CDR3 has 15 residues. In germline, CDR1 is LGHNA, CDR2 YNFKEQ. The CDR3, as DNA: TGTGCCAGCAGCCCCCTGGCGGGGGGGGCAAATACGCAGTATTTT. Translated, it gives CASSPLAGGANTQYF.

This clonotype was picked up a small number of times. The chain uses TRBV24-1 and TRBJ2-7; no reliable D call. Germline assignment: CDR1 KGHDR and CDR2 SFDVKD. CDR3 length: 13 residues. Deletions cut 4 bases from V and 3 bases from J, with 9 bases between. The CDR3 sequence is CATSDGGGYEQYF. The DNA of the CDR3 is TGTGCCACCAGTGACGGTGGTGGCTACGAGCAGTACTTC.

The genes are TRBV6-5 and TRBJ2-5; tentative D call: TRBD2 (6 bases). Germline V gene sequence: CDR1 MNHEY, CDR2 SVGAGI. The ends were cut back, 1 base at V and 7 bases at J, with 13 bases in the middle. There are 14 residues in the CDR3. CDR3 DNA: TGTGCCAGCAGTTACTTTGCCAACGGGGGGACCCAGTACTTC. Translated, it gives CASSYFANGGTQYF.